These 29 T cell receptor beta chains originate from one sample sequenced in a study of T cells in Graves' hyperthyroidism and ophthalmopathy. TCR beta CDR3 regions were amplified from RNA transcripts. HTBI primers were the set used in a first-round RT-PCR of the TCR CDR3. TCRdb reanalysed the multiplex PCR reads using MiXCR and keeps one entry per CDR3 protein. The sample records about 400,000 distinct CDR3 sequences, 15% to 18% being singletons. Sequenced input: blood. Source of these receptors: a young woman with Graves' hyperthyroidism.

This clonotype was recorded a few times. The chain employs TRBV20-1 and TRBJ2-7; TRBD2 aligns across 7 bases. The CDR3 consists of 14 residues. J was trimmed by 4 bases and V by 0 bases; bases with no gene match: 6. Germline V gene data show CDR1 as DFQATT and CDR2 as SNEGSKA (reference sequence). The DNA for the CDR3 is TGCAGTGCTAGAGATCATTCGGGGGGTTACGAGCAGTACTTC. Translating gives CSARDHSGGYEQYF.

DNA for the CDR3: TGCAGTGCTGGCCGGGGCCGATACACAGATACGCAGTATTTT. It is translated as CSAGRGRYTDTQYF. V and J are TRBV20-1 and TRBJ2-3, with D tentatively TRBD1 or TRBD2 (5 bases each). The germline CDR1 and CDR2 sequences are DFQATT and SNEGSKA (reference sequence). The CDR3 is 14 residues long. V lost 5 bases and J lost 2, with 14 bases in between.

This clonotype was detected ten times or more. This chain links TRBV7-3 with TRBJ2-7, with D perhaps matching TRBD1 or TRBD2 (6 bases each). Germline V lookup: CDR1 SGHTA, CDR2 FQGTGA. This CDR3 region has 15 residues. The V end was cut by 1 base, the J end by 2 bases, with 12 bases between. This CDR3 reads CASSLIPGAPYEQYF. For the CDR3, the DNA is TGTGCCAGCAGCTTAATACCGGGGGCTCCCTACGAGCAGTACTTC.

This clonotype came up many times. The V gene is TRBV16, the J gene TRBJ1-5, with unresolved D. Germline assignment: CDR1 KGHSY and CDR2 FQNENV. This CDR3 is built from 12 residues. V was trimmed by 3 bases and J by 2 bases, leaving 2 bases between them. The CDR3 region has the DNA TGTGCCAGCAGCCACGGCAATCAGCCCCAGCATTTT. This translates into CASSHGNQPQHF.

This clonotype occurred many times. The chain couples TRBV9 to TRBJ2-5, with D tentatively TRBD1 or TRBD2 (5 bases each). This CDR3 is 15 amino acids long. Germline CDR1 and CDR2: SGDLS and YYNGEE. Trimming removed 1 base from V and 7 bases from J, with 17 bases in between. CDR3 nucleotides: TGTGCCAGCAGCGTATCCGGGACCCTAAGGGGGACCCAGTACTTC. Amino acid sequence: CASSVSGTLRGTQYF.

In this sample, this clonotype turned up many times. The chain uses TRBV6-1 and TRBJ1-1, with D tentatively TRBD1 (5 bases). CDR1 and CDR2 (germline): MNHNS, SASEGT. V was shortened by 5 bases and J by 1 base, with 11 bases between the two germline ends. The CDR3 sequence is 14 residues long. CDR3 in amino acids: CASSLSGTNTEAFF. In DNA, the CDR3 is TGTGCCAGCAGTTTGTCCGGGACGAACACTGAAGCTTTCTTT.

This clonotype has just a few counts. The gene calls are TRBV15 and TRBJ2-6, with D possibly TRBD1 on 6 matching bases. Germline V lookup: CDR1 LNHNV, CDR2 YYDKDF (reference sequence). The V and J ends lost 1 base and 0 bases respectively, with 10 bases between them. The CDR3 is 17 residues long. CDR3 sequence reads: CATSRGQGSSGANVLTF. In DNA form, the CDR3 reads TGTGCCACCAGCAGAGGGCAGGGGAGCTCTGGGGCCAACGTCCTGACTTTC.

The genes are TRBV5-4 and TRBJ2-5, with 12 bases lining up with TRBD1. CDR3 length: 15 amino acids. The J segment lost 1 base and the V segment lost 5 bases, leaving 3 bases of the junction unmatched. Germline values: CDR1 SGHNT, CDR2 YYREEE (reference sequence). The CDR3 DNA reads as TGTGCCAGCAGTCGGGACAGGGGGCTCCAAGAGACCCAGTACTTC. Its protein is CASSRDRGLQETQYF.

Comment on this clonotype: A much larger clone lies one base from this, so it may be a read error. The chain is built from TRBV3-1 and TRBJ2-7, with 7 bases matching TRBD2. Germline V gives CDR1 LGHDT, CDR2 YNNKEL (reference sequence). The CDR3 is made up of 14 amino acids. CDR3 sequence: CASNQATSDYEQYF. The CDR3 nucleotides read TGTGCCAGCAACCAAGCAACTAGCGACTACGAGCAGTACTTC.

This clonotype was counted only a few times. The rearrangement links TRBV6-1 to TRBJ1-6, with unresolved D. V was cut by 5 bases and J by 0 bases, with 17 bases left in between. Looked up from germline, CDR1 is MNHNS and CDR2 is SASEGT. The CDR3 spans 18 residues. CDR3 bases: TGTGCCAGCAGTCTCGACTCGCACGCAGCCTCCTATAATTCACCCCTCCACTTT. Protein sequence: CASSLDSHAASYNSPLHF.

The V call is TRBV19, the J call TRBJ2-1; 8 bases fit TRBD1. J gave up 6 bases and V 0 bases, and 4 bases lay outside the gene matches. This CDR3 comprises 15 residues. Per the germline V gene, CDR1 is LNHDA and CDR2 is SQIVND (reference sequence). The CDR3, as DNA: TGTGCCAGTAGTATAGAGAGGGACAGGATCAATGAGCAGTTCTTC. Amino acid sequence: CASSIERDRINEQFF.

This chain uses TRBV12-3 or TRBV12-4 with TRBJ2-2, with 9 bases that match TRBD1. The CDR3 is made up of 12 amino acids. J lost 14 bases, V lost 7 bases, and 8 bases had no gene match. This CDR3 is CASNNDRGGLFF. In DNA form, the CDR3 reads TGTGCCAGCAACAATGACAGGGGGGGACTGTTTTTT.

This chain joins TRBV6-2 or TRBV6-3 and TRBJ2-5; TRBD1 matches 9 bases. J gave up 5 bases and V 5 bases, and 9 bases lay outside the gene matches. This CDR3 contains 15 residues. Per the germline V gene, CDR1 is MNHEY and CDR2 is SVGEGT. The CDR3 reads CASSDRQGVGETQYF. CDR3 in DNA: TGTGCCAGCAGTGACAGACAGGGGGTTGGGGAGACCCAGTACTTC.

This clonotype was recorded many times. V and J are TRBV29-1 and TRBJ2-1, with D uncertain. The CDR3 is 11 amino acids. Germline CDR1 reads SQVTM; CDR2 reads ANQGSEA. V lost 5 bases to trimming and J lost 8 bases, with 10 bases between them. The CDR3: CSVRWVHEQFF. CDR3 bases: TGCAGCGTTAGGTGGGTCCATGAGCAGTTCTTC.

This clonotype was observed a few times. The chain employs TRBV15 and TRBJ2-3; D is unclear. Germline V gene data show CDR1 as LNHNV and CDR2 as YYDKDF (reference sequence). V was clipped by 3 bases and J by 5 bases, with 18 bases between them. The CDR3 has 16 residues. The CDR3 loop is CATSSHRAAGGDTQYF. The CDR3 nucleotides are TGTGCCACCAGCAGCCACCGGGCCGCCGGTGGAGATACGCAGTATTTT.

About this clonotype: A read error may account for a junction end that differs from germline. The chain employs TRBV6-1 and TRBJ2-3; 13 bases line up with TRBD2. CDR3 size: 15 residues. Germline-derived CDR1 and CDR2 are MNHNS and SASEGT. The CDR3 spells CASNELAGGGDTQYF. The CDR3 DNA reads TGTGCCAGCAATGAACTAGCGGGGGGGGGAGATACGCAGTATTTT.

This clonotype was found many times. J is TRBJ2-7 and V is TRBV5-5; a weak D match, TRBD1 (6 bases). Germline assignment: CDR1 SGHKS and CDR2 YYEKEE (reference sequence). Trimming cost V 0 bases and J 1 base, with 17 bases left between them. The CDR3 totals 17 residues. The CDR3 DNA follows: TGTGCCAGCAGCTTGGAGGGGGAATGGGCCGAGTCCTACGAGCAGTACTTC. Translated, it gives CASSLEGEWAESYEQYF.

This clonotype was counted at least ten times. V usage is TRBV7-2 and J usage is TRBJ1-2, with D tentatively TRBD1 (5 bases). This CDR3 region has 13 residues. CDR1 is SGHTA, CDR2 FQGNSA, per germline. The ends were cut back, 2 bases at V and 8 bases at J, with 12 bases in the middle. CDR3 region: CASSLTGWIGYTF. The CDR3 DNA is TGTGCCAGCAGCTTAACAGGCTGGATCGGCTACACCTTC.

This clonotype came up many times. The V gene is TRBV18, the J gene TRBJ2-1, with 10 bases identical to TRBD2. The trim removed 0 bases at V and 6 bases at J, leaving 11 bases unmatched. Germline V gene data show CDR1 as KGHSH and CDR2 as LQKENI. This CDR3 spans 18 amino acids. This CDR3 is CASSPPGVLAGAANEQFF. The CDR3 DNA reads TGTGCCAGCTCACCACCCGGGGTGCTAGCGGGGGCCGCCAATGAGCAGTTCTTC.

The table lists this clonotype with many counts. J is TRBJ2-7 and V is TRBV20-1; 10 positions agree with TRBD2. CDR3 length: 15 amino acids. Germline assignment: CDR1 DFQATT and CDR2 SNEGSKA (reference sequence). V was pared by 6 bases and J by 1 base, with 9 bases of the junction left unmatched. The CDR3 loop is CSATSTSGESYEQYF. Here the CDR3 DNA reads TGCAGTGCAACCTCTACTAGCGGGGAGTCCTACGAGCAGTACTTC.

This clonotype was found many times. The V gene is TRBV7-9, the J gene TRBJ2-1; 15 positions match TRBD2. The V segment lost 1 base and the J segment 0 bases; nucleotides outside the gene matches: 4. This CDR3 has 19 residues. Germline assignment: CDR1 SEHNR and CDR2 FQNEAQ (reference sequence). CDR3 bases: TGTGCCAGCAGCTTAGGAGGACTAGCGGGAGGGCTCTCCTACAATGAGCAGTTCTTC. Amino acids: CASSLGGLAGGLSYNEQFF.

At least ten counts were recorded for this clonotype. V gene TRBV7-2 combines with J gene TRBJ1-5; maybe TRBD1 (5 bases). The germline V gene encodes CDR1 SGHTA and CDR2 FQGNSA. The CDR3 runs 14 residues. V lost 3 bases and J lost 6, with 12 bases in between. CDR3 DNA: TGTGCCAGCAGCTTGGGGCAGGTCGCTCAGCCCCAGCATTTT. Amino acid sequence: CASSLGQVAQPQHF. Complete variable domain (other parts from reference TRBV7-2 and TRBJ1-5): GAGVSQSPSNKVTEKGKDVELRCDPISGHTALYWYRQSLGQGLEFLIYFQGNSAPDKSGLPSDRFSAERTGGSVSTLTIQRTQQEDSAVYLCASSLGQVAQPQHFGDGTRLSIL.

This clonotype was found many times. V and J are TRBV28 and TRBJ2-2; 11 nucleotides agree with TRBD2. V trimming: 7 bases; J trimming: 4 bases; junction bases outside the gene matches: 8. The V gene's germline CDR1 is MDHEN and CDR2 SYDVKM. The length of the CDR3 is 16 residues. CDR3 sequence reads: CASTLAGASSTGELFF. The CDR3 DNA reads as TGTGCCAGCACACTAGCGGGAGCTTCGAGCACCGGGGAGCTGTTTTTT.

The genes are TRBV3-1 and TRBJ2-5, with D perhaps TRBD1 or TRBD2 (6 bases each). The CDR3 is 14 amino acids. Trimming shortened V by 7 bases and J by 7 bases, and 19 bases separated the two germline ends. The germline CDR1 and CDR2 sequences are LGHDT and YNNKEL (reference sequence). The CDR3: CASTKNRVGGTQYF. The CDR3 coding sequence is TGTGCCAGCACTAAGAACAGGGTGGGGGGGACCCAGTACTTC.

This clonotype was picked up many times. The gene calls are TRBV7-9 and TRBJ2-5; D perhaps matches TRBD2 (8 bases). Germline-derived CDR1 and CDR2 are SEHNR and FQNEAQ (reference sequence). CDR3 size: 21 residues. V gave up 1 base and J gave up 4 bases, with 31 bases separating them. The CDR3 here is CASSLGLQGEAERESRETQYF. CDR3 sequence (DNA): TGTGCCAGCAGCTTAGGTCTTCAGGGGGAAGCGGAGCGGGAGTCTCGAGAGACCCAGTACTTC.

This clonotype appeared many times. CDR3 in amino acids: CSVEESPLSGYTF. The CDR3 DNA follows: TGCAGCGTTGAAGAGTCGCCCCTTAGCGGCTACACCTTC. The rearrangement links TRBV29-1 to TRBJ1-2; no clear D gene. The germline CDR1 and CDR2 sequences are SQVTM and ANQGSEA. The CDR3 extends over 13 amino acids. Trimming took 0 bases from V and 8 from J, leaving 13 bases between them. The variable domain in full, completed from reference TRBV29-1 and TRBJ1-2, reads SAVISQKPSRDICQRGTSLTIQCQVDSQVTMMFWYRQQPGQSLTLIATANQGSEATYESGFVIDKFPISRPNLTFSTLTVSNMSPEDSSIYLCSVEESPLSGYTFGSGTRLTVV.

This clonotype has at least ten counts. The V gene is TRBV28, the J gene TRBJ2-7; D tentatively fits TRBD1 or TRBD2 (5 bases each). Looked up from germline, CDR1 is MDHEN and CDR2 is SYDVKM. V gave up 3 bases and J gave up 6 bases, with 9 bases separating them. The CDR3 is made up of 12 amino acids. CDR3 residues: CASSLGVTEQYF. DNA for the CDR3: TGTGCCAGCAGTTTGGGGGTTACCGAGCAGTACTTC. The entire variable domain, with the rest obtained from reference TRBV28 and TRBJ2-7, is as follows: DVKVTQSSRYLVKRTGEKVFLECVQDMDHENMFWYRQDPGLGLRLIYFSYDVKMKEKGDIPEGYSVSREKKERFSLILESASTNQTSMYLCASSLGVTEQYFGPGTRLTVT.

On this clonotype: A much larger clone is a single base away; this may be a read error. The chain carries TRBV5-6 and TRBJ1-1, with a tentative D call TRBD1 (5 bases). The CDR3 spans 15 residues. Germline-derived CDR1 and CDR2 are SGHDT and YYEEEE. Trimming removed 2 bases at V and 0 bases at J, with 11 bases between. The CDR3 DNA reads TGTGCCAGCAGCTTAAGGGGCTCTATGAACACTGAAGCTTTCTTT. This encodes CASSLRGSMNTEAFF.

The sample holds a few counts of this clonotype. The chain employs TRBV6-4 and TRBJ2-2, with D tentatively TRBD1 (5 bases). Germline V gene sequence: CDR1 MRHNA, CDR2 SNTAGT. The CDR3 runs to 16 residues. V gave up 2 bases and J gave up 2 bases, with 12 bases separating them. Here the CDR3 DNA reads TGTGCCAGCAGTGACGGGCAGGGCCCAAACACCGGGGAGCTGTTTTTT. As protein: CASSDGQGPNTGELFF.